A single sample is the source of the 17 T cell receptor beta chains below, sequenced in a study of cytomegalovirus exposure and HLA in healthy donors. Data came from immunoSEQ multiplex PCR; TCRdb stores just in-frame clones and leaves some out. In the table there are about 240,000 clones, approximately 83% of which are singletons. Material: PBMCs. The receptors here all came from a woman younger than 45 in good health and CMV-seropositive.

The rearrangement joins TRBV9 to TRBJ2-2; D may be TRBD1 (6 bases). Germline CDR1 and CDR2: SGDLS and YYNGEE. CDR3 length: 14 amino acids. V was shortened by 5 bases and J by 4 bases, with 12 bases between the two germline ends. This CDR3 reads CASRRQALTGELFF. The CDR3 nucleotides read TGTGCCAGCAGGAGACAGGCCCTCACCGGGGAGCTGTTTTTT.

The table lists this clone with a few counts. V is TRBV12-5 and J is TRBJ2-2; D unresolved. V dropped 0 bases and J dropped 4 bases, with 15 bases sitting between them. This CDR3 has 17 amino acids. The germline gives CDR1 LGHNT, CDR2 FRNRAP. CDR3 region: CASGLVEPGPPTGELFF. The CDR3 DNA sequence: TGTGCTAGTGGTTTGGTAGAACCAGGTCCGCCCACCGGGGAGCTGTTTTTT.

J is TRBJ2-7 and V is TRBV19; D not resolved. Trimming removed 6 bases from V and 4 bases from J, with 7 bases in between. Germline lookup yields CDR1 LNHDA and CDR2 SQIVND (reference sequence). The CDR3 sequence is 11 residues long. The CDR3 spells CASSPLYEQYF. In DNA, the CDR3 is TGTGCCAGTAGCCCACTGTACGAGCAGTACTTC. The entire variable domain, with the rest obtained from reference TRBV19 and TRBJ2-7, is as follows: DGGITQSPKYLFRKEGQNVTLSCEQNLNHDAMYWYRQDPGQGLRLIYYSQIVNDFQKGDIAEGYSVSREKKESFPLTVTSAQKNPTAFYLCASSPLYEQYFGPGTRLTVT.

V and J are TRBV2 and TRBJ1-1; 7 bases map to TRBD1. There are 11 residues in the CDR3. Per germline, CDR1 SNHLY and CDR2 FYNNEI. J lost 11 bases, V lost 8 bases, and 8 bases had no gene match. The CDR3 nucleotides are TGTGCCAGCTCTGAGGGGGCGCCTGCTTTCTTT. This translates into CASSEGAPAFF.

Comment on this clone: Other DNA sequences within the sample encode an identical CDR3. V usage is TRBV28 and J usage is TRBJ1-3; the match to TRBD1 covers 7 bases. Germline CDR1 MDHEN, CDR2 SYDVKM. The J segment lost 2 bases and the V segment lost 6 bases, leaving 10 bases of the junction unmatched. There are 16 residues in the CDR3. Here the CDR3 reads CASRPQGKGPGNTIYF. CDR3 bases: TGTGCCAGCAGGCCACAGGGGAAGGGCCCTGGAAACACCATATATTTT.

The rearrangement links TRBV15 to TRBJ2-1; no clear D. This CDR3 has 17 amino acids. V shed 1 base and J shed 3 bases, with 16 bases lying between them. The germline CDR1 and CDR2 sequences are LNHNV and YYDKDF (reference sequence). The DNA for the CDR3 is TGTGCCACCAGCAGAGTCCCTTTATCAGATTACTACAATGAGCAGTTCTTC. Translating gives CATSRVPLSDYYNEQFF.

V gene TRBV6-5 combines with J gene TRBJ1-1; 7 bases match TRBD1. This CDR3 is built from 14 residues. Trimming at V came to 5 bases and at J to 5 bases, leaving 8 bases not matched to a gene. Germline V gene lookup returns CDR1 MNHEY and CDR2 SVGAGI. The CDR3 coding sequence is TGTGCCAGCAGTACACAGGGGTCGGTGACTGAAGCTTTCTTT. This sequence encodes CASSTQGSVTEAFF.

Written as DNA, the CDR3 is TGTGCCAGCAGTCCCTCGGCGGGAGAAACGTACAATGAGCAGTTCTTC. This translates into CASSPSAGETYNEQFF. The chain combines TRBV27 with TRBJ2-1; 7 bases fit TRBD2. Losses at the gene ends were 5 bases for V and 4 bases for J; bases not matched to a gene: 11. Per germline, CDR1 MNHEY and CDR2 SMNVEV (reference sequence). The CDR3 has 16 residues.

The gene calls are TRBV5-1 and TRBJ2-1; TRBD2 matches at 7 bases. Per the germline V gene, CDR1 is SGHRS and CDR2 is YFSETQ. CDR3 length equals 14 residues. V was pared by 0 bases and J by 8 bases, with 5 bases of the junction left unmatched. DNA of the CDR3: TGCGCCAGCAGCTTGGGTCCGGGAGGTCATGAGCAGTTCTTC. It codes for CASSLGPGGHEQFF.

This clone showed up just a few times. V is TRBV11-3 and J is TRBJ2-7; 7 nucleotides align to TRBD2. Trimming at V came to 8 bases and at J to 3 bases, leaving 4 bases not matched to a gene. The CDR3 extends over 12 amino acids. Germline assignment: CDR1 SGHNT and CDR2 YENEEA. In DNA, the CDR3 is TGTGCCAGCGGAGGCGGGAGCTACGAGCAGTACTTC. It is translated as CASGGGSYEQYF.

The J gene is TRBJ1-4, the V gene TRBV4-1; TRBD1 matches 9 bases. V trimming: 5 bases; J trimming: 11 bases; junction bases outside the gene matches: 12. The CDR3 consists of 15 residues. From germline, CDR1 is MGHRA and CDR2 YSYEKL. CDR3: CASSLNRDRVGKLFF. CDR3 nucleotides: TGCGCCAGCAGCTTAAACCGGGACAGGGTGGGGAAACTGTTTTTT.

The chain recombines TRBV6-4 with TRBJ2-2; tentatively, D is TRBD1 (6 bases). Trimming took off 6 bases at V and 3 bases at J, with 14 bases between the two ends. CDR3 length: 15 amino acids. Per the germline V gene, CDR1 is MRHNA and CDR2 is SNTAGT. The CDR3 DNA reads TGTGCCAGCAGCCGAGACAGGTTCCACACCGGGGAGCTGTTTTTT. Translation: CASSRDRFHTGELFF.

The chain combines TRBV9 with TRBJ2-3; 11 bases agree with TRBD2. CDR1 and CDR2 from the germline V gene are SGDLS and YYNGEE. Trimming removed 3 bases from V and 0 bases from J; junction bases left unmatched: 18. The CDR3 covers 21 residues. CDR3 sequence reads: CASSGWTVLAGGPHSTDTQYF. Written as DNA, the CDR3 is TGTGCCAGCAGCGGATGGACCGTTCTAGCGGGAGGTCCTCATAGCACAGATACGCAGTATTTT.

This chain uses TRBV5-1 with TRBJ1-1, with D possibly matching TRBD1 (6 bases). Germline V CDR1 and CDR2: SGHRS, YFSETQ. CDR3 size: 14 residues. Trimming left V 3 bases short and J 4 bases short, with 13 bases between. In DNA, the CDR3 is TGCGCCAGCAGCTCGGTAGGGGGTTTCACTGAAGCTTTCTTT. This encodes CASSSVGGFTEAFF.

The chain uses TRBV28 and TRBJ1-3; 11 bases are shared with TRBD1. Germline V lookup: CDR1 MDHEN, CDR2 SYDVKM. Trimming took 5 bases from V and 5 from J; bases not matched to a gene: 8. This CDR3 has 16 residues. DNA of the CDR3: TGTGCCAGCAGTCGACGGACAGGGGGCATGAGAAACACCATATATTTT. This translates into CASSRRTGGMRNTIYF.

The CDR3: CASSPGAGGLGMNEQFF. The DNA for the CDR3 is TGTGCCAGCTCACCAGGGGCAGGGGGATTGGGAATGAATGAGCAGTTCTTC. The chain carries TRBV18 and TRBJ2-1; 7 bases fit TRBD1. The CDR3 contains 17 residues. V dropped 2 bases and J dropped 7; count of bases not matched to a gene: 14. CDR1 and CDR2 from the germline V gene are KGHSH and LQKENI. Based on the CDR3 plus reference TRBV18 and TRBJ2-1, the full variable domain is NAGVMQNPRHLVRRRGQEARLRCSPMKGHSHVYWYRQLPEEGLKFMVYLQKENIIDESGMPKERFSAEFPKEGPSILRIQQVVRGDSAAYFCASSPGAGGLGMNEQFFGPGTRLTVL.

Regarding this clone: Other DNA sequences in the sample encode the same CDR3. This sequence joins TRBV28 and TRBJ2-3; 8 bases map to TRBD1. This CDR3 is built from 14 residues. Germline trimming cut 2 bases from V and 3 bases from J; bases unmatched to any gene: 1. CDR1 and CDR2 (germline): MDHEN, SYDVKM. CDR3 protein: CASSLDRGTDTQYF. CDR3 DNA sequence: TGTGCCAGCAGTTTAGACAGGGGTACAGATACGCAGTATTTT. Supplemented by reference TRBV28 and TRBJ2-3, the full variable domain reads DVKVTQSSRYLVKRTGEKVFLECVQDMDHENMFWYRQDPGLGLRLIYFSYDVKMKEKGDIPEGYSVSREKKERFSLILESASTNQTSMYLCASSLDRGTDTQYFGPGTRLTVL.